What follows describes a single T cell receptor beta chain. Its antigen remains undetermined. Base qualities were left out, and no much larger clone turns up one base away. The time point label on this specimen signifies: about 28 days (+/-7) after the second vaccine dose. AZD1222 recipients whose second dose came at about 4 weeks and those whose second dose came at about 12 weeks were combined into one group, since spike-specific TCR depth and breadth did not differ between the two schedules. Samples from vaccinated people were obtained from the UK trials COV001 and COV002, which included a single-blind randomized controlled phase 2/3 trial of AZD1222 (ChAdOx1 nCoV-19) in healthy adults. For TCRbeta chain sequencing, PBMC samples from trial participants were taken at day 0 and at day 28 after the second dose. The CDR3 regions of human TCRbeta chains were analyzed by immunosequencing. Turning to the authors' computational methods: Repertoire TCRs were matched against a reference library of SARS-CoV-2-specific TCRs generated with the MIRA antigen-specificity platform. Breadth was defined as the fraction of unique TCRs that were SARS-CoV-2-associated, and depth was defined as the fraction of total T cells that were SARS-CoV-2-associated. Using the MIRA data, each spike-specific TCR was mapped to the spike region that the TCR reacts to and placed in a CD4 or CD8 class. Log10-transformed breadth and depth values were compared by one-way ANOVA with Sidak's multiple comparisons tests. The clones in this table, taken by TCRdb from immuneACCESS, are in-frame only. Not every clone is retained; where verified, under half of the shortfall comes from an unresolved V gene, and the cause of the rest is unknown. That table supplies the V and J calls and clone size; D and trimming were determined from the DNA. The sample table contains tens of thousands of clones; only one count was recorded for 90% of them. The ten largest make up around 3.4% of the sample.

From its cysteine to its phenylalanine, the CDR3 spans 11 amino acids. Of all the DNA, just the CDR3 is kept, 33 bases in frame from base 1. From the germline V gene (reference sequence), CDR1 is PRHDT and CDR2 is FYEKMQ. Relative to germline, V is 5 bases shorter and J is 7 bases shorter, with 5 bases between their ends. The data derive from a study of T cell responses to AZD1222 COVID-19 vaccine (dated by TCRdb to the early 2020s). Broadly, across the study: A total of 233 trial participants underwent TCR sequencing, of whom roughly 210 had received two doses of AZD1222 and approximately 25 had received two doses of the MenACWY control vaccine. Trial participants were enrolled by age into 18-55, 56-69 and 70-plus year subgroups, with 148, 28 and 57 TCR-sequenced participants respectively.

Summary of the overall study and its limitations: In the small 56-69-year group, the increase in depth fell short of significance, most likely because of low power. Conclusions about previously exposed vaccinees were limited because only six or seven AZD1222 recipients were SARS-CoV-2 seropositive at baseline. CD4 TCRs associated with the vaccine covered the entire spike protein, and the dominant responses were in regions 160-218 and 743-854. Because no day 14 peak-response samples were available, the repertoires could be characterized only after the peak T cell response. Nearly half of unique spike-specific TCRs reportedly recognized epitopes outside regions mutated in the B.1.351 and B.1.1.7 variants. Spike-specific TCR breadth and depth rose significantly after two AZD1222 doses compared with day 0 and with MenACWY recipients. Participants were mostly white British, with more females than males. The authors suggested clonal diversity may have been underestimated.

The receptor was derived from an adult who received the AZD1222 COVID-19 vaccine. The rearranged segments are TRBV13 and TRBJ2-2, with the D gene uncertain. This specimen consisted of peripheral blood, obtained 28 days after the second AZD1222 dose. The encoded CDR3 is CASSVIGELFF. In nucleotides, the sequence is TGTGCCAGCAGCGTTATCGGGGAGCTGTTTTTT.